This TCR beta chain was captured by sequencing in a study of shared clonotypes between healthy human individuals. Using immunoSEQ multiplex PCR, the repertoire was profiled, and TCRdb retains in-frame clones only, with some absent. In the table there are millions of clones, around 94% of which are singletons. Germline lookup yields CDR1 SGHNT and CDR2 YYREEE (reference sequence). V was cut by 0 bases and J by 1 base, with 4 bases left in between. The CDR3 has 13 amino acids. This TCR was recovered from a man younger than 30 in good health. Source material: naive CD4+ T cells sorted from blood. Regarding subset: CD45RA+ positively selected. V and J are TRBV5-4 and TRBJ1-1; no clear D. In DNA form, the CDR3 reads TGTGCCAGCAGCTTGGGGACGAACACTGAAGCTTTCTTT. Translating gives CASSLGTNTEAFF.